Below are 7 T cell receptor beta chains sequenced from a single sample in a study of T cell responses to AZD1222 COVID-19 vaccine. TCRdb keeps only in-frame clones here, not all; method: immunoSEQ multiplex PCR. This sample has 55,000 to 65,000 clones, with around 86% found just once. The input for sequencing was peripheral blood, taken on day 0 of AZD1222 vaccination. These receptor sequences come from an adult in good health.

V is TRBV7-3 and J is TRBJ1-2, with no clear D. The V gene's germline CDR1 is SGHTA and CDR2 FQGTGA. V was trimmed by 1 base and J by 8 bases, leaving 11 bases between them. The CDR3 totals 13 residues. CDR3 DNA sequence: TGTGCCAGCAGCTTAAATCGGCTGGCGGGCTACACCTTC. Its protein is CASSLNRLAGYTF.

This clone was counted a few times. The genes are TRBV5-4 and TRBJ2-3; D is unclear. Germline CDR1 and CDR2: SGHNT and YYREEE (reference sequence). The length of the CDR3 is 14 residues. The V end lost 4 bases, the J end lost 2 bases, and 11 bases lay between the germline ends. The CDR3 here is CASSTLDPTDTQYF. CDR3 DNA sequence: TGTGCCAGCAGCACCCTAGATCCCACAGATACGCAGTATTTT.

This rearrangement joins TRBV24-1 to TRBJ1-2; the D gene is possibly TRBD1 (6 bases). V lost 3 bases and J 2 bases, leaving 6 bases between the germline ends. The CDR3 contains 13 residues. Germline CDR1 reads KGHDR; CDR2 reads SFDVKD. The DNA of the CDR3 is TGTGCCACCAGTGATAGGGGGAACTATGGCTACACCTTC. It codes for CATSDRGNYGYTF.

The chain employs TRBV1 and TRBJ2-7; TRBD1, the table's D call, was not compared with the DNA. TRBV1 is marked as a pseudogene. The CDR3 length is 15 residues. CDR3 nucleotide sequence: TGCACCAGCAGCCAAACCGGGACAGGGGACTACGAGCAGTACTTC. This encodes CTSSQTGTGDYEQYF.

This chain uses TRBV7-2 with TRBJ1-6; D call uncertain. Trimming removed 5 bases at V and 4 bases at J, with 6 bases between. Germline values: CDR1 SGHTA, CDR2 FQGNSA. The CDR3 is 13 residues long. The DNA for the CDR3 is TGTGCCAGCAGCAAAGTGTATAATTCACCCCTCCACTTT. Translating it yields CASSKVYNSPLHF.

This clone was seen once. The chain couples TRBV6-1 to TRBJ1-1; D unclear. V gave up 2 bases and J gave up 0 bases, with 13 bases separating them. The CDR3 has 16 residues. Germline values: CDR1 MNHNS, CDR2 SASEGT. The CDR3 loop is CASSESASFMNTEAFF. DNA of the CDR3: TGTGCCAGCAGTGAATCGGCCAGCTTCATGAACACTGAAGCTTTCTTT.

The chain joins TRBV12-5 to TRBJ2-6; D unresolved. The CDR3 covers 15 residues. The V gene lost 0 bases and the J gene lost 2 bases, with 5 bases spanning the gap. The germline gives CDR1 LGHNT, CDR2 FRNRAP. The DNA for the CDR3 is TGTGCTAGTGGTTTGGTCCTTGCTGGGGCCAACGTCCTGACTTTC. It is translated as CASGLVLAGANVLTF.